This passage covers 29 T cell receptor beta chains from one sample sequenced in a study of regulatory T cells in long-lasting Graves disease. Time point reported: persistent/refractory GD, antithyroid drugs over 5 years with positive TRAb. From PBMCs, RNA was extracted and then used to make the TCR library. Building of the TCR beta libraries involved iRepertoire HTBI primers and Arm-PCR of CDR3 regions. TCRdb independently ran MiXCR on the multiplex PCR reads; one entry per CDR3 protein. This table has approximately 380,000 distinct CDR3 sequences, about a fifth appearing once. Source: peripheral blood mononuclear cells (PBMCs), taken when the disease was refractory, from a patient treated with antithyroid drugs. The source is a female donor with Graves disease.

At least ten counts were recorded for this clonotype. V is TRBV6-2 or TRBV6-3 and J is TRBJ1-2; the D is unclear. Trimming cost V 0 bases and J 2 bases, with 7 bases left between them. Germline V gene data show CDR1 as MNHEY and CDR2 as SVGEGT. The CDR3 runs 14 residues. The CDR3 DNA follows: TGTGCCAGCAGTTACTCGGCGGCCAACTATGGCTACACCTTC. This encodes CASSYSAANYGYTF.

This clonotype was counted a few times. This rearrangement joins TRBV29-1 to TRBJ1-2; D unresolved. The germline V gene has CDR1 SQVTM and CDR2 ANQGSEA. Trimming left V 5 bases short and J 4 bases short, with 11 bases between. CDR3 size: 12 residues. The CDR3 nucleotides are TGCAGCGTTTCTGTAAACCCCTATGGCTACACCTTC. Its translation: CSVSVNPYGYTF. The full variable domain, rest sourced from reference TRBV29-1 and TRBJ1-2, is SAVISQKPSRDICQRGTSLTIQCQVDSQVTMMFWYRQQPGQSLTLIATANQGSEATYESGFVIDKFPISRPNLTFSTLTVSNMSPEDSSIYLCSVSVNPYGYTFGSGTRLTVV.

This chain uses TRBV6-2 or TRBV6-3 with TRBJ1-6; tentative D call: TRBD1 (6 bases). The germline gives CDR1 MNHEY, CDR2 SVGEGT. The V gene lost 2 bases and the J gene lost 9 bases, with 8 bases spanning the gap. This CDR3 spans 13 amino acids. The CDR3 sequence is CASSYQGSSPLHF. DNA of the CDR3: TGTGCCAGCAGTTACCAGGGGAGTTCACCCCTCCACTTT.

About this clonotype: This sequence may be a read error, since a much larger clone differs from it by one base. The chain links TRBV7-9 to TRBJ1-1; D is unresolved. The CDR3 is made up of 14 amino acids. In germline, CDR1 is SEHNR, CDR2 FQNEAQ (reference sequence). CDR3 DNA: TGTGTCAGCAGCCCCCTAGCCCTGAACACTGAAGCTTTCTTT. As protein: CVSSPLALNTEAFF.

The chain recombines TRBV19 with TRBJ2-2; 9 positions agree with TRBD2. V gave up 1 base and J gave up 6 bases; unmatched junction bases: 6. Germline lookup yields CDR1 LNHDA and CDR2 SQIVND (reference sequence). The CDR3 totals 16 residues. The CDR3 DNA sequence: TGTGCCAGTAGTATAGCTCGCGGGAGGGCCGCCGGGGAGCTGTTTTTT. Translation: CASSIARGRAAGELFF.

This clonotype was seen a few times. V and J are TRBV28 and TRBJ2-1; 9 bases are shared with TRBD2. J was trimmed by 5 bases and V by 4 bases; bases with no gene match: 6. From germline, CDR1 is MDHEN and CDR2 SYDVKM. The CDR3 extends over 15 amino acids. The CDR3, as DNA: TGTGCCAGCAGTTCCGGGACTAGCATTAACAATGAGCAGTTCTTC. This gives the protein CASSSGTSINNEQFF.

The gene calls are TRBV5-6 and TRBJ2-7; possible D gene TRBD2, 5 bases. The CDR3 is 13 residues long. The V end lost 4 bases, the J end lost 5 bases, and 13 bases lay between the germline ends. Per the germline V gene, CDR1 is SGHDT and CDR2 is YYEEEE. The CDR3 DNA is TGTGCCAGCAGCGACGGGATGAGAGACGAGCAGTACTTC. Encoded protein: CASSDGMRDEQYF. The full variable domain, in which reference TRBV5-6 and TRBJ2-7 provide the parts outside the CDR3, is DAGVTQSPTHLIKTRGQQVTLRCSPKSGHDTVSWYQQALGQGPQFIFQYYEEEERQRGNFPDRFSGHQFPNYSSELNVNALLLGDSALYLCASSDGMRDEQYFGPGTRLTVT.

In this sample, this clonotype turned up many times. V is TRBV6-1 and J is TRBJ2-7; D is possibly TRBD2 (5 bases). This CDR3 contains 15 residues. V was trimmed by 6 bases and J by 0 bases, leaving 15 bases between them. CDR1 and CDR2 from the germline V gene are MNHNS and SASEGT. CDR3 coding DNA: TGTGCCAGCAGACTAGACAACACGTACTCCTACGAGCAGTACTTC. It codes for CASRLDNTYSYEQYF.

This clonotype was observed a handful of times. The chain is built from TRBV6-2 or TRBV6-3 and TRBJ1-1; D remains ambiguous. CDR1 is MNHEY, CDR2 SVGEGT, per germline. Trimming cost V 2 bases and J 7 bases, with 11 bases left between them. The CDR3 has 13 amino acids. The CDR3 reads CASSYIFVGEAFF. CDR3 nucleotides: TGTGCCAGCAGTTACATCTTCGTCGGTGAAGCTTTCTTT.

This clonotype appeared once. The DNA of the CDR3 is TGTGCCACCGAAGCGGCCCATCGATACAATGAGCAGTTCTTC. Protein: CATEAAHRYNEQFF. V and J are TRBV7-9 and TRBJ2-1, with a tentative D call TRBD2 (5 bases). Trimming took 10 bases from V and 4 from J, leaving 17 bases between them. Germline V CDR1 and CDR2: SEHNR, FQNEAQ (reference sequence). The CDR3 consists of 14 residues.

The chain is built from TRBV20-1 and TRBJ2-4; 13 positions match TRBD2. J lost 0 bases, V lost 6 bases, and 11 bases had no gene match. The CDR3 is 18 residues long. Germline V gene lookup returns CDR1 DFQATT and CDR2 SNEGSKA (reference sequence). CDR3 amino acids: CSATRLAGGLIAKNIQYF. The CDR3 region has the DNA TGCAGTGCGACCCGACTAGCGGGAGGACTTATAGCCAAAAACATTCAGTACTTC.

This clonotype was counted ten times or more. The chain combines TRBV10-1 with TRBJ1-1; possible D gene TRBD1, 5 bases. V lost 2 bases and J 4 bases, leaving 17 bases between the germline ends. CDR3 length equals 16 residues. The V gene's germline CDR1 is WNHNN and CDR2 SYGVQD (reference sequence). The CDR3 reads CASSEHRGGRGTEAFF. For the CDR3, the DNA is TGCGCCAGCAGTGAGCATCGTGGAGGTAGGGGCACTGAAGCTTTCTTT.

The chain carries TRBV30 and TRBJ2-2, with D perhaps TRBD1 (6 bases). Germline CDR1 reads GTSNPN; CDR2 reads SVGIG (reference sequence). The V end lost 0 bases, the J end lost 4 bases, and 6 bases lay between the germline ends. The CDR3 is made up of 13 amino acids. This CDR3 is CAWSVQGTGELFF. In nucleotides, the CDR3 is TGTGCCTGGAGTGTACAGGGCACCGGGGAGCTGTTTTTT.

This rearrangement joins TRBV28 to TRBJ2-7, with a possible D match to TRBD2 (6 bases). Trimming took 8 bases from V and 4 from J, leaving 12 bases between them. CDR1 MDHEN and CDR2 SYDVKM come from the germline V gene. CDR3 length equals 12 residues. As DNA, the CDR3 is TGTGCCAGCGGGGGGTCCTGGTACGAGCAGTACTTC. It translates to CASGGSWYEQYF.

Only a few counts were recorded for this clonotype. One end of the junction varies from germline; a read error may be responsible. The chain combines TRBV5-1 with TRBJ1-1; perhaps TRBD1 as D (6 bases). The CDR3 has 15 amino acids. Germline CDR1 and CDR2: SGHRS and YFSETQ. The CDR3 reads CASSSGPGEVSEAFF. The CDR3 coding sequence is TGCGCCAGCAGCTCGGGCCCAGGGGAGGTTTCTGAAGCCTTCTTT.

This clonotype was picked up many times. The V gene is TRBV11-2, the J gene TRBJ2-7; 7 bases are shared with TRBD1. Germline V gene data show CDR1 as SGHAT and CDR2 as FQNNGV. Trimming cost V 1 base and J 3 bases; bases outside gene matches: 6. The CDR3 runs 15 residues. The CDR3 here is CASSLGAGGVYEQYF. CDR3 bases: TGTGCCAGCAGCTTAGGGGCAGGGGGAGTCTACGAGCAGTACTTC.

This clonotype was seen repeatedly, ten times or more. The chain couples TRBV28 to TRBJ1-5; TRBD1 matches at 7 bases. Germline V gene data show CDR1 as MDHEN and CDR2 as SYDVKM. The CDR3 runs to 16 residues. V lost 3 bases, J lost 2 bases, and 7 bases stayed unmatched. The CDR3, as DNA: TGTGCCAGCAGTTTCGACAGGGAAGGGCGCAATCAGCCCCAGCATTTT. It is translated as CASSFDREGRNQPQHF. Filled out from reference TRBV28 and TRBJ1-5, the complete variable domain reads DVKVTQSSRYLVKRTGEKVFLECVQDMDHENMFWYRQDPGLGLRLIYFSYDVKMKEKGDIPEGYSVSREKKERFSLILESASTNQTSMYLCASSFDREGRNQPQHFGDGTRLSIL.

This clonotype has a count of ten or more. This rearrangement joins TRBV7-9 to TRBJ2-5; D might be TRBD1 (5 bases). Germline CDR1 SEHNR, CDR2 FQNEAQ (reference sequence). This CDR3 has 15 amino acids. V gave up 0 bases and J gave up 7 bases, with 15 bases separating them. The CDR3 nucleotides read TGTGCCAGCAGCTTAGCGACAGACTCCTCATGGACCCAGTACTTC. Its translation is CASSLATDSSWTQYF. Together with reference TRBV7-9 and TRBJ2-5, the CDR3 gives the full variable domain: DTGVSQNPRHKITKRGQNVTFRCDPISEHNRLYWYRQTLGQGPEFLTYFQNEAQLEKSRLLSDRFSAERPKGSFSTLEIQRTEQGDSAMYLCASSLATDSSWTQYFGPGTRLLVL.

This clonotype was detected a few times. CDR3 in DNA: TGTGCCAGCAGTGAACCCCAATTTGGGCCCCAAGAGACCCAGTACTTC. Residues: CASSEPQFGPQETQYF. The chain joins TRBV25-1 to TRBJ2-5; D not certain. Per germline, CDR1 MGHDK and CDR2 SYGVNS. Trimming removed 2 bases from V and 1 base from J, with 14 bases in between. The CDR3 totals 16 residues. The full variable domain, with the rest looked up from reference TRBV25-1 and TRBJ2-5, is EADIYQTPRYLVIGTGKKITLECSQTMGHDKMYWYQQDPGMELHLIHYSYGVNSTEKGDLSSESTVSRIRTEHFPLTLESARPSHTSQYLCASSEPQFGPQETQYFGPGTRLLVL.

CDR3 bases: TGTGCCAGCAGTTACGGTGGTGGGAATTCACCCCTCCACTTT. This gives the protein CASSYGGGNSPLHF. This chain connects TRBV6-9 to TRBJ1-6; D not certain. Germline CDR1 and CDR2: MNHGY and SVAAGI. Trimming stripped 3 bases from V and 7 bases from J, with 10 bases between. The CDR3 contains 14 residues.

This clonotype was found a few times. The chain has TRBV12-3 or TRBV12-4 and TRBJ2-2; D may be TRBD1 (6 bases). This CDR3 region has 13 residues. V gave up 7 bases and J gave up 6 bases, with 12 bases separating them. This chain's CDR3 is CASNDKGAGELFF. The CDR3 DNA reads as TGTGCCAGCAATGATAAGGGGGCCGGGGAGCTGTTTTTT.

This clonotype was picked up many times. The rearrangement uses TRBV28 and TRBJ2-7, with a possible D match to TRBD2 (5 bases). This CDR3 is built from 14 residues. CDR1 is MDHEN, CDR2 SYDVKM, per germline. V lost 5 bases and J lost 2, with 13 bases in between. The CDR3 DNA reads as TGTGCCAGCAGTCCCACTAGTTTTCCCTACGAGCAGTACTTC. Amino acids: CASSPTSFPYEQYF.

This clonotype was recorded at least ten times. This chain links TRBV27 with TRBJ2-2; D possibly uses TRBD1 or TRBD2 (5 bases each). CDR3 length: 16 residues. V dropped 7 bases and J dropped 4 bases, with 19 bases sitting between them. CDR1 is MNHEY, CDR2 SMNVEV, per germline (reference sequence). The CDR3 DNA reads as TGTGCCAGCAAACGTGGGGACGGACCTTTCACCGGGGAGCTGTTTTTT. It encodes CASKRGDGPFTGELFF.

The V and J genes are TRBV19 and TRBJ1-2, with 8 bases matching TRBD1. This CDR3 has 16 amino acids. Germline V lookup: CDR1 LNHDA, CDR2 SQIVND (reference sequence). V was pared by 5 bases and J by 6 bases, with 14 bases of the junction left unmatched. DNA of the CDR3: TGTGCCAGTAGTCCGGGAGGAAGGACAGGGCGGGATGGCTACACCTTC. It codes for CASSPGGRTGRDGYTF.

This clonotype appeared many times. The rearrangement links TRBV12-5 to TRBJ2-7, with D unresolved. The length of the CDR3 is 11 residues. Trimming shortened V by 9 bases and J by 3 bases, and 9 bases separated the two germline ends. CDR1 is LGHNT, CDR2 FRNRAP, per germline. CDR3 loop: CASLFNYEQYF. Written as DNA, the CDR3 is TGTGCTAGCCTCTTTAACTACGAGCAGTACTTC.

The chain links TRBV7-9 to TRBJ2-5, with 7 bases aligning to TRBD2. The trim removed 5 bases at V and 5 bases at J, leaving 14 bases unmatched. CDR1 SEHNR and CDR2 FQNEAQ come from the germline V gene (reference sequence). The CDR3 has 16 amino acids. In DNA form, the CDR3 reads TGTGCCAGCAGCCCCCCCCTTAGGTTGGGAGGGGAGACCCAGTACTTC. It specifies CASSPPLRLGGETQYF.

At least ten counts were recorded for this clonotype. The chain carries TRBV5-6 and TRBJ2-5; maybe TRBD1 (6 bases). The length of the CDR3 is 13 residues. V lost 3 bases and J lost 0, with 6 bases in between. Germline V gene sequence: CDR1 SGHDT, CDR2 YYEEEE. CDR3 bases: TGTGCCAGCAGCTGGGACAACCAAGAGACCCAGTACTTC. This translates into CASSWDNQETQYF.

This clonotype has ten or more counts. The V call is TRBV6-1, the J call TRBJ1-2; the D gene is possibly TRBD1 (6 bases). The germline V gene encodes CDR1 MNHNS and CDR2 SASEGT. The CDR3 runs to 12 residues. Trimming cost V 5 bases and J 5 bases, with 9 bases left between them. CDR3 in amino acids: CASSNTGYGYTF. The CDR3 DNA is TGTGCCAGCAGTAACACAGGGTATGGCTACACCTTC.

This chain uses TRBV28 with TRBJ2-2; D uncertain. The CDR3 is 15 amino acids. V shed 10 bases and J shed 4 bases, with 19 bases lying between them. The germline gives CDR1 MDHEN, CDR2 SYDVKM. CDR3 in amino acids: CAIARARPSTGELFF. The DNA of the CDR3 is TGTGCCATCGCACGCGCGCGCCCAAGCACCGGGGAGCTGTTTTTT.